Described below is a single T cell receptor beta chain sequence and its context. Measured with immunoSEQ multiplex PCR; TCRdb has only the in-frame clones, and not every one. The table records around 13,000 clones, approximately 64% of them present only once. This sample was included in a study of T cells in tumors after PD-1 blockade. At the level of the study: A subset received ongoing vismodegib 150 mg daily alongside anti-PD-1 therapy.

Sequenced material: tumor tissue, taken before anti-PD-1 treatment. This clonotype was obtained from a human donor with cutaneous squamous cell carcinoma.

CDR3 DNA: TGTGCCAGCAGCTCCGGACAGGGGTTACGAGAGACCCAGTACTTC. It is translated as CASSSGQGLRETQYF. This chain links TRBV28 with TRBJ2-5; 9 bases match TRBD1. This CDR3 spans 15 amino acids. V was clipped by 6 bases and J by 4 bases; unmatched bases: 9. CDR1 is MDHEN, CDR2 SYDVKM, per germline.